This T cell receptor beta chain was sequenced in a study of PD-L1 blockade in urothelial cancer. V lost 3 bases and J lost 2, with 9 bases in between. The CDR3 sequence is 14 residues long. From germline, CDR1 is LNHDA and CDR2 SQIVND (reference sequence). The time point: pretreatment peripheral blood. Worth noting for this clone: The antigen remains undetermined.

The study, taken as a whole, reports: Lower than median blood TCR clonality before treatment predicted better survival.

Some clones are missing from TCRdb's copy, which holds only in-frame ones; the method was immunoSEQ multiplex PCR. The data hold about 53,000 clones, with roughly 85% observed a single time. This TCR derives from a woman in her fifties or sixties with urothelial cancer. The chain recombines TRBV19 with TRBJ2-3; maybe TRBD2 (5 bases). The material sequenced was PBMCs, taken around atezolizumab (anti-PD-L1) treatment. CDR3: CASSIQRNTDTQYF. The CDR3, as DNA: TGTGCCAGTAGTATTCAGCGGAACACAGATACGCAGTATTTT. The full variable domain, its missing parts supplied by reference TRBV19 and TRBJ2-3, is DGGITQSPKYLFRKEGQNVTLSCEQNLNHDAMYWYRQDPGQGLRLIYYSQIVNDFQKGDIAEGYSVSREKKESFPLTVTSAQKNPTAFYLCASSIQRNTDTQYFGPGTRLTVL.